This T cell receptor beta chain was recovered during a study of early T cells in non-severe SARS-CoV-2 infection. Looking at the study overall: From unsorted whole blood, bulk RNA was sequenced, and the chains remained unpaired.

This clonotype turned up a few times. Unique molecular identifiers were affixed to single, distinct cDNA molecules. From the 5' RACE reads, TCRdb called clonotypes with MiXCR, one entry per CDR3 protein. The table has more than 80,000 distinct CDR3 sequences, roughly 17% seen once. The source of this sequence is an adult who was a healthcare worker with PCR-confirmed SARS-CoV-2 infection or an uninfected control (not recorded which). The sample comprised whole blood.

The CDR3 loop is CSVEDRWQSETQYF. The CDR3 nucleotides read TGCAGCGTTGAAGATCGGTGGCAGAGCGAGACCCAGTACTTC. The chain recombines TRBV29-1 with TRBJ2-5; D uncertain. Germline values: CDR1 SQVTM, CDR2 ANQGSEA. V lost 0 bases and J 5 bases, leaving 13 bases between the germline ends. The CDR3 has 14 amino acids.